This T cell receptor (beta chain) was documented in a study of vaccination and CD4 T cells after COVID-19. Study overall: The study drew post-COVID samples a median about 95 days after diagnosis (range 35 to 161).

The Oncomine TCR Beta short-read assay sequenced DNA from cultured CD4+ T cells. TCRdb re-analysed the PCR reads in MiXCR, keeping a single row per CDR3 protein. The sample contains 15,000 or so distinct CDR3 sequences, roughly two fifths of which appear only once. Turning to this clonotype: Its antigen remains unidentified.

Treatment given: roughly 11-day PBMC culture with coronavirus spike peptide pools or control peptides (ViraFEST assay). Germline CDR1 reads LGHNA; CDR2 reads YNFKEQ. CDR3 length equals 16 residues. The germline V and J ends were trimmed by 0 bases and 4 bases, with 12 bases remaining between them. This chain connects TRBV4-2 to TRBJ2-2, with a possible D match to TRBD1 (6 bases). Sequencing input: CD4+ T cells from blood, cultured in vitro. The sequence was collected from a human donor who had recovered from COVID-19. This chain's CDR3 is CASSQDPRGGTGELFF. The CDR3 nucleotides are TGTGCCAGCAGCCAAGATCCGAGAGGGGGCACCGGGGAGCTGTTTTTT.